These 3 T cell receptor beta chains came from one sample sequenced in a study of post-analysis software for immune sequencing data. These receptors' targets are unknown. Broader study findings: Included in a set of four or five TRBV segments more frequent in patients than controls were TRBV5-6, TRBV5-1 and TRBV20-1.

Libraries were made from TCR beta cDNA, and they carried unique molecular identifiers. TCRdb recomputed calls from the PCR reads with MiXCR, one row per CDR3 protein. The sample gives about 430,000 distinct CDR3 sequences, 39% of which show up once; less than 10% is in the top ten. Sequencing was done on a sample of blood. These receptors were collected from a girl aged 2 to 10 with multiple sclerosis.

This clonotype occurred a few times. The CDR3 loop reads CASSVAGTTNSRAFF. In DNA form, the CDR3 reads TGTGCCAGCAGCGTAGCCGGGACGACCAATTCGAGGGCTTTCTTT. The chain links TRBV9 to TRBJ1-1, with a tentative D call TRBD1 (5 bases). The CDR3 covers 15 residues. Trimming took off 0 bases at V and 11 bases at J, with 20 bases between the two ends. From germline, CDR1 is SGDLS and CDR2 YYNGEE.

The chain links TRBV29-1 to TRBJ2-3, with D possibly TRBD2 on 5 matching bases. V shed 4 bases and J shed 2 bases, with 13 bases lying between them. The CDR3 is made up of 14 amino acids. In germline, CDR1 is SQVTM, CDR2 ANQGSEA. CDR3 region: CSVVGAVHTDTQYF. The CDR3 DNA reads TGCAGCGTTGTAGGAGCGGTCCACACAGATACGCAGTATTTT.

The rearrangement links TRBV4-2 to TRBJ2-1; TRBD2 matches at 10 bases. In germline, CDR1 is LGHNA, CDR2 YNFKEQ. J was trimmed by 6 bases and V by 3 bases; bases with no gene match: 11. The CDR3 runs to 17 residues. CDR3 in DNA: TGTGCCAGCAGCCAGGGCGTGGGTAGCGGGAGGCCCAATGAGCAGTTCTTC. This codes for CASSQGVGSGRPNEQFF.